The rows below give T cell receptor beta chains drawn from one sample of a study of blood T cells in healthy people across ages. From the 5' RACE reads, TCRdb called clonotypes with MiXCR, one entry per CDR3 protein. Here the sample spans about 1.4 million distinct CDR3 sequences, around 59% being singletons. The material sequenced was blood. Receptors originate from a man between 18 and 35 years old in good health. CDR3s include the opening cysteine and the closing phenylalanine or tryptophan. Each record gives: V gene, J gene, CDR3 protein.

V gene: TRBV6-1; J gene: TRBJ2-2; CDR3 protein: CASTRYANTGELFF
V gene: TRBV27; J gene: TRBJ2-7; CDR3 protein: CASGVGSYEQYF
V gene: TRBV12-3/TRBV12-4; J gene: TRBJ1-2; CDR3 protein: CASSSYRAIFHYGCTF
V gene: TRBV5-1; J gene: TRBJ1-5; CDR3 protein: CASSLAGFDNTAQHF
V gene: TRBV27; J gene: TRBJ1-2; CDR3 protein: CASSPMGGNYGYTF
V gene: TRBV14; J gene: TRBJ2-5; CDR3 protein: CASSQDPLLTQYF
V gene: TRBV4-1; J gene: TRBJ1-6; CDR3 protein: CASSQIRPYNSPLHF
V gene: TRBV28; J gene: TRBJ1-2; CDR3 protein: CASSLPQGSSYGYTF
V gene: TRBV11-1; J gene: TRBJ2-7; CDR3 protein: CASRGLGITSYEQYF
V gene: TRBV20-1; J gene: TRBJ2-1; CDR3 protein: CSARGIGGWGSYNEQFF
V gene: TRBV9; J gene: TRBJ2-7; CDR3 protein: CASSVASGSPYEQYF
V gene: TRBV20-1; J gene: TRBJ1-5; CDR3 protein: CSARDPWAINQPQHF
V gene: TRBV20-1; J gene: -; CDR3 protein: CSAEDMVYNEQYF
V gene: TRBV29-1; J gene: TRBJ1-1; CDR3 protein: CNVSSGDTEAFF
V gene: TRBV2; J gene: TRBJ1-1; CDR3 protein: CASSEVGQGGFAEAFF
V gene: TRBV10-1; J gene: TRBJ2-5; CDR3 protein: CASSDGVLDGETQYF
V gene: TRBV3-1; J gene: TRBJ2-1; CDR3 protein: CASSRPPGGGTYNEQFF
V gene: TRBV9; J gene: TRBJ1-2; CDR3 protein: CASSASFWVANYGYTF
V gene: TRBV20-1; J gene: TRBJ2-3; CDR3 protein: CSARDIDRGHSDTQYF
V gene: TRBV4-3; J gene: TRBJ2-1; CDR3 protein: CASSRTAWGGGINEQFF
V gene: TRBV27; J gene: TRBJ2-3; CDR3 protein: CASSLLDRPSTDTQYF
V gene: TRBV20-1; J gene: TRBJ1-4; CDR3 protein: CSARDHFGTTNEKLFF
V gene: TRBV28; J gene: TRBJ2-1; CDR3 protein: CASRMGLSSYNEQFF
V gene: TRBV9; J gene: TRBJ1-2; CDR3 protein: CASSVSIALNYGYTF
V gene: TRBV28; J gene: TRBJ2-3; CDR3 protein: CASSLGQPGTDTQYF
V gene: TRBV28; J gene: TRBJ2-7; CDR3 protein: CASSQGAGGMFGYEQYF
V gene: TRBV6-5; J gene: TRBJ1-4; CDR3 protein: CASSRFGTGDEKLFF
V gene: TRBV11-2; J gene: TRBJ2-1; CDR3 protein: CASSPGRGRNEQFF
V gene: TRBV11-2; J gene: TRBJ1-5; CDR3 protein: CASSLGPSNRGQGILVSQPQHF
V gene: TRBV27; J gene: TRBJ2-7; CDR3 protein: CASSTLPSYEQYF
V gene: TRBV27; J gene: TRBJ2-7; CDR3 protein: CAGSLGGLYEQYF
V gene: TRBV4-3; J gene: TRBJ1-5; CDR3 protein: CASSQESWTDGNQPQHF
V gene: TRBV28; J gene: TRBJ2-6; CDR3 protein: CASNIRGSGANVLTF
V gene: TRBV5-1; J gene: TRBJ2-7; CDR3 protein: CASSLGDRVIWEQYF
V gene: TRBV4-1; J gene: TRBJ2-2; CDR3 protein: CASSQLSNTGELFF
V gene: TRBV6-4; J gene: TRBJ1-1; CDR3 protein: CASSAQRNTEAFF
V gene: TRBV6-5; J gene: TRBJ2-3; CDR3 protein: CASSYRGGLVVTDTQYF
V gene: TRBV7-2; J gene: TRBJ1-1; CDR3 protein: CASTRSLGDEAFF
V gene: TRBV12-5; J gene: TRBJ1-3; CDR3 protein: CASGLSGTGNTIYF
V gene: TRBV27; J gene: TRBJ1-1; CDR3 protein: CANSLGQGPEAFF
V gene: TRBV11-2; J gene: TRBJ2-5; CDR3 protein: CASSLEAGGEETQYF
V gene: TRBV7-2; J gene: TRBJ2-5; CDR3 protein: CASSLNWFRGIGKTQYF
V gene: TRBV5-6; J gene: TRBJ2-3; CDR3 protein: CASSLMTGIPHDTQYF
V gene: TRBV5-1; J gene: TRBJ2-1; CDR3 protein: CASSLVLREPNEQFF
V gene: TRBV6-1; J gene: TRBJ1-6; CDR3 protein: CASSDPRIPDSPLHF
V gene: TRBV2; J gene: TRBJ2-3; CDR3 protein: CASSEGAGGTDTQYF
V gene: TRBV4-3; J gene: TRBJ1-4; CDR3 protein: CASSRDRAENEKLFF
V gene: TRBV7-2; J gene: TRBJ2-5; CDR3 protein: CASSFGTSAHWETQYF
V gene: TRBV20-1; J gene: TRBJ2-4; CDR3 protein: CSARAELTVLAKNIQYF
V gene: TRBV20-1; J gene: TRBJ2-7; CDR3 protein: CSARKASGRSYEQYF
V gene: TRBV5-1; J gene: TRBJ2-1; CDR3 protein: CASSSNPGAEQFF
V gene: TRBV6-5; J gene: TRBJ2-5; CDR3 protein: CASSSGAGVAETRYF
V gene: TRBV29-1; J gene: TRBJ2-7; CDR3 protein: CSVIIVSGYEQYF
V gene: TRBV11-1; J gene: TRBJ2-1; CDR3 protein: CASSSTGGIGTSGGNQRSGEQFF
V gene: TRBV6-2/TRBV6-3; J gene: TRBJ2-7; CDR3 protein: CASSYFGSTGTSYEQYF
V gene: TRBV7-9; J gene: TRBJ2-6; CDR3 protein: CASTAPNRDRGSGANVLTF
V gene: TRBV20-1; J gene: TRBJ1-5; CDR3 protein: CSASPDGGRAQHF
V gene: TRBV12-3/TRBV12-4; J gene: TRBJ2-1; CDR3 protein: CASSADRANEQFF
V gene: TRBV20-1; J gene: TRBJ2-7; CDR3 protein: CSARGEESSYEQYF